Shown below are 28 T cell receptor beta chains from a single sample sequenced in a study of shared clonotypes between healthy human individuals. Some clones are missing from TCRdb's copy, which holds only in-frame ones; the method was immunoSEQ multiplex PCR. The sample lists over 2 million clones; roughly 95% were seen once. Sequencing was carried out using naive CD4+ T cells sorted from blood. The subset here: CD45RA+ positively selected. These receptors all come from a man aged 18 to 29 in good health.

This chain links TRBV28 with TRBJ1-5; D remains ambiguous. Germline CDR1 MDHEN, CDR2 SYDVKM. The CDR3 length is 18 residues. Trimming shortened V by 7 bases and J by 0 bases, and 22 bases separated the two germline ends. In DNA form, the CDR3 reads TGTGCCAGCATCCCCTCGGCAGGAGGGTGGGGTAGCAATCAGCCCCAGCATTTT. Protein product: CASIPSAGGWGSNQPQHF.

The rearrangement uses TRBV5-4 and TRBJ2-7; TRBD1 matches at 9 bases. In germline, CDR1 is SGHNT, CDR2 YYREEE (reference sequence). The CDR3 is 15 residues long. Trimming removed 3 bases from V and 4 bases from J; junction bases left unmatched: 8. CDR3 DNA sequence: TGTGCCAGCAGCTCGACGGGACAGGGAACATACGAGCAGTACTTC. This sequence encodes CASSSTGQGTYEQYF.

The chain joins TRBV5-6 to TRBJ2-7; D ambiguous. CDR3 size: 13 residues. The V end was cut by 0 bases, the J end by 2 bases, with 6 bases between. CDR1 SGHDT and CDR2 YYEEEE come from the germline V gene. The CDR3 spells CASSLGITYEQYF. DNA for the CDR3: TGTGCCAGCAGCTTGGGCATAACCTACGAGCAGTACTTC.

This clone was picked up one time. V is TRBV2 and J is TRBJ2-1; 12 nucleotides line up with TRBD2. Germline V gene sequence: CDR1 SNHLY, CDR2 FYNNEI. The length of the CDR3 is 15 residues. J lost 9 bases, V lost 1 base, and 4 bases had no gene match. This CDR3 reads CASSEGTSGISEQFF. DNA for the CDR3: TGTGCCAGCAGTGAAGGGACTAGCGGGATCTCTGAGCAGTTCTTC.

This chain connects TRBV6-5 to TRBJ2-5; D is unresolved. V lost 10 bases, J lost 2 bases, and 14 bases lay in between. The CDR3 has 13 amino acids. Per the germline V gene, CDR1 is MNHEY and CDR2 is SVGAGI. CDR3 DNA: TGTGCCATCATGGGCCAGCCTCAAGAGACCCAGTACTTC. It specifies CAIMGQPQETQYF.

The V gene is TRBV5-1, the J gene TRBJ2-7; D is perhaps TRBD1 (6 bases). The V end was cut by 0 bases, the J end by 0 bases, with 16 bases between. CDR1 is SGHRS, CDR2 YFSETQ, per germline. The CDR3 is 17 residues long. The CDR3, as DNA: TGCGCCAGCAGCTTGGGGTTTCTGGACAGCCGCTCCTACGAGCAGTACTTC. Residues: CASSLGFLDSRSYEQYF.

The V gene is TRBV28, the J gene TRBJ1-3; maybe TRBD1 (6 bases). Germline-derived CDR1 and CDR2 are MDHEN and SYDVKM. The CDR3 spans 15 residues. Trimming took off 5 bases at V and 1 base at J, with 12 bases between the two ends. CDR3 nucleotide sequence: TGTGCCAGCAGTAGGGGGGACTTTTCTGGAAACACCATATATTTT. Translation gives CASSRGDFSGNTIYF.

The J gene is TRBJ2-3, the V gene TRBV4-1; either TRBD1 or TRBD2 may supply D (5 bases each). Germline values: CDR1 MGHRA, CDR2 YSYEKL. The CDR3 extends over 18 amino acids. With 0 bases removed from V and 0 bases from J, the gap between germline ends came to 16 bases. The CDR3 DNA sequence: TGCGCCAGCAGCCAAGAAAGTGAGGGACCGAGGAGCACAGATACGCAGTATTTT. Translation: CASSQESEGPRSTDTQYF.

This clone was recorded once. The V call is TRBV30, the J call TRBJ2-3; 7 positions match TRBD2. The V gene end was trimmed by 5 bases and the J gene end by 3 bases; junction bases not matched to a gene: 11. CDR3 length: 15 residues. CDR1 GTSNPN and CDR2 SVGIG come from the germline V gene (reference sequence). CDR3 coding DNA: TGTGCCTGGGGATTCGGACTAGGGAGAACAGATACGCAGTATTTT. This sequence encodes CAWGFGLGRTDTQYF. The entire variable domain, with the rest obtained from reference TRBV30 and TRBJ2-3, is as follows: SQTIHQWPATLVQPVGSPLSLECTVEGTSNPNLYWYRQAAGRGLQLLFYSVGIGQISSEVPQNLSASRPQDRQFILSSKKLLLSDSGFYLCAWGFGLGRTDTQYFGPGTRLTVL.

On this clone itself: This sample also contains other DNA sequences that code for the same CDR3. The rearrangement uses TRBV28 and TRBJ1-5; D not certain. The germline V gene encodes CDR1 MDHEN and CDR2 SYDVKM. Deletions cut 5 bases from V and 0 bases from J, with 8 bases between. This CDR3 has 14 amino acids. CDR3 in amino acids: CASSSTVSNQPQHF. DNA of the CDR3: TGTGCCAGCAGTAGTACGGTTAGCAATCAGCCCCAGCATTTT.

This clone was recorded many times. In DNA, the CDR3 is TGCGCCAGCAGCTTACCACAAGGGTGGGGTGAGCAGTTCTTC. Translated, it gives CASSLPQGWGEQFF. The chain couples TRBV5-1 to TRBJ2-1; D is unresolved. Germline lookup yields CDR1 SGHRS and CDR2 YFSETQ. Trimming pared 2 bases from V and 9 bases from J, leaving 15 bases between. CDR3 size: 14 residues.

A single count supports this clone. The genes are TRBV6-6 and TRBJ2-4; 7 bases fit TRBD2. This CDR3 comprises 13 residues. Trimming at V came to 5 bases and at J to 4 bases, leaving 2 bases not matched to a gene. Germline assignment: CDR1 MNHNY and CDR2 SVGAGI (reference sequence). The CDR3 DNA reads as TGTGCCAGCAGTAGCGGGATTAAAAACATTCAGTACTTC. Translated: CASSSGIKNIQYF.

The chain employs TRBV7-9 and TRBJ1-1, with D possibly TRBD1 on 5 matching bases. V lost 5 bases, J lost 6 bases, and 16 bases lay in between. The CDR3 length is 14 residues. Per germline, CDR1 SEHNR and CDR2 FQNEAQ (reference sequence). CDR3 sequence reads: CASSESLGGAEAFF. The CDR3 DNA follows: TGTGCCAGCAGCGAAAGTCTGGGGGGTGCTGAAGCTTTCTTT.

V usage is TRBV10-3 and J usage is TRBJ2-1, with 7 bases identical to TRBD2. This CDR3 contains 13 residues. J was trimmed by 7 bases and V by 4 bases; bases with no gene match: 4. In germline, CDR1 is ENHRY, CDR2 SYGVKD. CDR3 in amino acids: CAISVTSRNEQFF. CDR3 sequence (DNA): TGTGCCATCAGTGTGACTAGCAGGAATGAGCAGTTCTTC.

This clone was recorded only once. The rearrangement joins TRBV6-6 to TRBJ2-1; possible D gene TRBD2, 5 bases. Germline CDR1 MNHNY, CDR2 SVGAGI (reference sequence). This CDR3 spans 14 amino acids. V shed 0 bases and J shed 10 bases, with 13 bases lying between them. CDR3 coding DNA: TGTGCCAGCAGTTACTCGATGGGAGTACCCGAGCAGTTCTTC. Amino acids: CASSYSMGVPEQFF.

The genes are TRBV5-1 and TRBJ2-5, with 11 bases identical to TRBD1. The V gene end was trimmed by 1 base and the J gene end by 5 bases; junction bases not matched to a gene: 7. The CDR3 loop spans 16 amino acids. The germline V gene has CDR1 SGHRS and CDR2 YFSETQ. The CDR3, as DNA: TGCGCCAGCAGCTTGTACGGGACAGGGGGTGCGGAGACCCAGTACTTC. As protein: CASSLYGTGGAETQYF.

J is TRBJ1-3 and V is TRBV7-8; D is uncertain. The V and J ends lost 1 base and 2 bases respectively, with 9 bases between them. Germline CDR1 is SGHVS and CDR2 is FQNEAQ. The length of the CDR3 is 15 residues. The CDR3 DNA reads TGTGCCAGCAGCTTAGTGGGGTCAGCTGGAAACACCATATATTTT. This sequence encodes CASSLVGSAGNTIYF.

J is TRBJ2-3 and V is TRBV28; D may be TRBD1 (5 bases). Germline CDR1 MDHEN, CDR2 SYDVKM. This CDR3 region has 13 residues. The V end was cut by 5 bases, the J end by 4 bases, with 10 bases between. The CDR3 DNA follows: TGTGCCAGCAGTCGCAGGGTGCCAGATACGCAGTATTTT. Residues: CASSRRVPDTQYF.

Details on this clone: Other DNA sequences in this sample translate to the same CDR3. The J gene is TRBJ1-1, the V gene TRBV4-1; no clear D. The germline gives CDR1 MGHRA, CDR2 YSYEKL. The CDR3 runs to 13 residues. The germline V and J ends were trimmed by 0 bases and 3 bases, with 5 bases remaining between them. The CDR3 loop is CASSQDGYTEAFF. CDR3 coding DNA: TGCGCCAGCAGCCAAGATGGGTACACTGAAGCTTTCTTT.

The chain joins TRBV5-1 to TRBJ1-4; TRBD1 is a possible D gene (5 bases). V lost 0 bases and J lost 8, with 14 bases in between. The CDR3 is 15 amino acids. CDR1 and CDR2 from the germline V gene are SGHRS and YFSETQ. The CDR3 nucleotides read TGCGCCAGCAGCTTGGTTTACGGAGGGGTCGAAAAACTGTTTTTT. This encodes CASSLVYGGVEKLFF.

The rearrangement links TRBV30 to TRBJ2-7, with 8 bases lining up with TRBD2. V gave up 2 bases and J gave up 3 bases; unmatched junction bases: 6. CDR3 length equals 14 residues. Germline-derived CDR1 and CDR2 are GTSNPN and SVGIG (reference sequence). As DNA, the CDR3 is TGTGCCTGGAGTTTCGCTAGCGGGCTCTACGAGCAGTACTTC. Translating it yields CAWSFASGLYEQYF.

This chain connects TRBV10-3 to TRBJ1-2; the match to TRBD1 covers 12 bases. The CDR3 covers 13 residues. V lost 3 bases, J lost 8 bases, and 1 base stayed unmatched. The germline V gene has CDR1 ENHRY and CDR2 SYGVKD. CDR3 nucleotides: TGTGCCATCAGTGATGGGACAGGGGGCGGCTACACCTTC. Its translation: CAISDGTGGGYTF.

This clone was counted once. This chain links TRBV2 with TRBJ1-6; D remains unclear. Germline lookup yields CDR1 SNHLY and CDR2 FYNNEI. Trimming pared 9 bases from V and 0 bases from J, leaving 6 bases between. The CDR3 contains 13 residues. CDR3 residues: CASQSSYNSPLHF. DNA of the CDR3: TGTGCCAGTCAGAGCTCCTATAATTCACCCCTCCACTTT.

The chain combines TRBV9 with TRBJ2-3; D remains unclear. V lost 4 bases, J lost 2 bases, and 23 bases lay in between. CDR1 and CDR2 from the germline V gene are SGDLS and YYNGEE. The CDR3 has 18 amino acids. CDR3 bases: TGTGCCAGCAGCAGAGATAATACCCGGAAACCCCTCACAGATACGCAGTATTTT. Encoded protein: CASSRDNTRKPLTDTQYF.

The chain combines TRBV2 with TRBJ2-5, with a possible D match to TRBD2 (6 bases). V dropped 11 bases and J dropped 1 base, with 20 bases sitting between them. This CDR3 spans 15 amino acids. Germline V lookup: CDR1 SNHLY, CDR2 FYNNEI. In nucleotides, the CDR3 is TGTGCCCTGTTGCGGGACCCTTCCTTCCAAGAGACCCAGTACTTC. Translated, it gives CALLRDPSFQETQYF.

The gene calls are TRBV10-3 and TRBJ2-3; a possible D gene is TRBD1 (6 bases). V lost 0 bases and J lost 6, with 13 bases in between. CDR3 size: 15 residues. CDR1 and CDR2 from the germline V gene are ENHRY and SYGVKD. CDR3 residues: CAISESRDKSDTQYF. CDR3 coding DNA: TGTGCCATCAGTGAGTCGAGGGACAAGTCGGATACGCAGTATTTT.

A note on this clone: The CDR3 does not close with the conserved phenylalanine or tryptophan, likely indicating a read error. The chain links TRBV19 to TRBJ2-6; 8 bases match TRBD1. V lost 7 bases, J lost 1 base, and 9 bases stayed unmatched. Germline CDR1 and CDR2: LNHDA and SQIVND (reference sequence). This CDR3 spans 17 amino acids. CDR3 residues: CASTLGQGFSGANVLTS. The CDR3 DNA is TGTGCCAGTACCCTCGGACAGGGATTTTCTGGGGCCAACGTCCTGACTTCC.

This chain links TRBV10-2 with TRBJ2-7; TRBD1 matches 8 bases. The CDR3 runs to 12 residues. The V gene end was trimmed by 6 bases and the J gene end by 3 bases; junction bases not matched to a gene: 1. Germline V gene sequence: CDR1 WSHSY, CDR2 SAAADI. In DNA, the CDR3 is TGCGCCAGCAGGGGACAGGACTACGAGCAGTACTTC. Its protein is CASRGQDYEQYF.